These 29 T cell receptor beta chains share one sample of origin, sequenced in a study of cytomegalovirus exposure and HLA in healthy donors. PCR amplification relied on 60 Vbeta primers (plus 13 Jbeta primers). The table came from immunoSEQ multiplex PCR; TCRdb's copy has only in-frame clones and leaves some out. In the table there are 150,000 to 160,000 clones, approximately 80% of which are singletons. The sequencing sample was made of PBMCs. These receptors were taken from a woman aged 40 to 50 in good health and CMV-seronegative.

The CDR3 reads CASSVGHPDTQYF. CDR3 DNA: TGTGCCAGCAGCGTAGGGCATCCAGATACGCAGTATTTT. The rearrangement joins TRBV9 to TRBJ2-3; D call uncertain. CDR3 length equals 13 residues. Germline assignment: CDR1 SGDLS and CDR2 YYNGEE. Trimming stripped 0 bases from V and 4 bases from J, with 6 bases between.

Details on this clone: A junction boundary mismatches the germline segment, possibly from a read error. The chain carries TRBV10-3 and TRBJ1-2; the match to TRBD1 covers 8 bases. This CDR3 is 12 amino acids long. In germline, CDR1 is ENHRY, CDR2 SYGVKD. CDR3 residues: CAISEPGTGFLF. CDR3 DNA sequence: TGTGCCATCAGTGAGCCGGGGACAGGATTCCTCTTC.

In its sample, this clone was seen once. The CDR3 nucleotides read TGTGCCAGCACCTTTGACACGGCTGGGTTTGCCCAGCATTTT. Amino acid sequence: CASTFDTAGFAQHF. The chain carries TRBV6-1 and TRBJ1-5; D unclear. The ends were cut back, 7 bases at V and 11 bases at J, with 21 bases in the middle. This CDR3 spans 14 amino acids. CDR1 MNHNS and CDR2 SASEGT come from the germline V gene.

The chain recombines TRBV6-5 with TRBJ1-5; D perhaps matches TRBD1 (5 bases). CDR1 MNHEY and CDR2 SVGAGI come from the germline V gene. Trimming removed 10 bases at V and 6 bases at J, with 19 bases between. There are 14 residues in the CDR3. Here the CDR3 DNA reads TGTGCCACCCCCGGGGGGGAGGTCGGTCAGCCCCAGCATTTT. The encoded protein is CATPGGEVGQPQHF.

This clone was observed a single time. The chain is built from TRBV4-1 and TRBJ2-1; D gene unclear. Germline values: CDR1 MGHRA, CDR2 YSYEKL. The CDR3 covers 15 residues. Trimming took off 0 bases at V and 12 bases at J, with 18 bases between the two ends. The CDR3 sequence is CASSQDSIELVWQFF. The CDR3 coding sequence is TGCGCCAGCAGCCAAGACTCCATTGAATTAGTGTGGCAGTTCTTC.

The gene calls are TRBV6-4 and TRBJ1-5, with 7 bases identical to TRBD1. The V segment lost 11 bases and the J segment 0 bases; nucleotides outside the gene matches: 13. Germline loops: CDR1 MRHNA, CDR2 SNTAGT. The CDR3 is made up of 16 amino acids. In nucleotides, the CDR3 is TGTGCCCCGAGAGGAGGGGGCATTCGTAGCAATCAGCCCCAGCATTTT. It encodes CAPRGGGIRSNQPQHF.

The chain combines TRBV10-3 with TRBJ2-1; 8 bases are shared with TRBD2. Germline lookup yields CDR1 ENHRY and CDR2 SYGVKD. The CDR3 runs to 14 residues. V shed 7 bases and J 4 bases; nucleotides not matched to a gene: 6. The CDR3 DNA reads as TGTGCCATCAAAGGACTAGCCAAATACAATGAGCAGTTCTTC. Its protein product is CAIKGLAKYNEQFF.

The chain joins TRBV28 to TRBJ1-2, with D perhaps TRBD1 (6 bases). Germline CDR1 and CDR2: MDHEN and SYDVKM. V was trimmed by 10 bases and J by 1 base, leaving 16 bases between them. This CDR3 has 14 amino acids. Here the CDR3 DNA reads TGTGCCATTAGTGGGACACCCTTTAACTATGGCTACACCTTC. It is translated as CAISGTPFNYGYTF.

The chain is built from TRBV4-1 and TRBJ2-5; 8 bases are a match to TRBD1. The V segment lost 1 base and the J segment 5 bases; nucleotides outside the gene matches: 3. This CDR3 contains 14 residues. Germline V CDR1 and CDR2: MGHRA, YSYEKL. The CDR3 region is CASSQVDRAETQYF. The CDR3 DNA sequence: TGCGCCAGCAGCCAAGTGGACAGGGCGGAGACCCAGTACTTC.

The chain couples TRBV5-1 to TRBJ2-7; D is possibly TRBD2 (6 bases). This CDR3 is built from 17 residues. The ends were cut back, 1 base at V and 0 bases at J, with 17 bases in the middle. CDR1 and CDR2 (germline): SGHRS, YFSETQ. Written as DNA, the CDR3 is TGCGCCAGCAGCTTGAATTTCGGCGGGGCAAGCTCCTACGAGCAGTACTTC. Protein sequence: CASSLNFGGASSYEQYF.

This clone was picked up a small number of times. The V call is TRBV4-2, the J call TRBJ1-2; D may be TRBD1 (5 bases). Germline CDR1 reads LGHNA; CDR2 reads YNFKEQ. This CDR3 is built from 15 residues. The germline V and J ends were trimmed by 0 bases and 6 bases, with 14 bases remaining between them. CDR3 nucleotides: TGTGCCAGCAGCCAAGATCCGCAGGGTCAAGATGGCTACACCTTC. It codes for CASSQDPQGQDGYTF.

The chain has TRBV5-4 and TRBJ2-5; 8 bases match TRBD1. This CDR3 spans 15 amino acids. The ends lost 0 bases at V and 5 bases at J; junction bases unmatched: 6. Germline CDR1 reads SGHNT; CDR2 reads YYREEE (reference sequence). Here the CDR3 DNA reads TGTGCCAGCAGCTTGGCACGGACAGGGATTGAGACCCAGTACTTC. Residues: CASSLARTGIETQYF.

The chain links TRBV18 to TRBJ1-2; TRBD1 matches at 8 bases. The V gene end was trimmed by 0 bases and the J gene end by 4 bases; junction bases not matched to a gene: 22. This CDR3 has 21 amino acids. The V gene's germline CDR1 is KGHSH and CDR2 LQKENI. The CDR3 DNA reads as TGTGCCAGCTCACCACCGTATCGACTTCGGACAGGGATTTGGACGGGCTATGGCTACACCTTC. Translation gives CASSPPYRLRTGIWTGYGYTF.

In this sample, this clone turned up a few times. This sequence joins TRBV30 and TRBJ1-1; D call uncertain. Trimming stripped 3 bases from V and 0 bases from J, with 17 bases between. Germline V lookup: CDR1 GTSNPN, CDR2 SVGIG (reference sequence). The CDR3 length is 16 residues. The CDR3 reads CAWSLAPGSLNTEAFF. CDR3 bases: TGTGCCTGGAGCCTAGCGCCAGGTAGCCTGAACACTGAAGCTTTCTTT.

The rearrangement uses TRBV6-5 and TRBJ1-1; a possible D gene is TRBD1 (5 bases). Germline-derived CDR1 and CDR2 are MNHEY and SVGAGI. V was shortened by 2 bases and J by 3 bases, with 10 bases between the two germline ends. This CDR3 has 14 residues. This CDR3 reads CASSYEGGDTEAFF. CDR3 nucleotides: TGTGCCAGCAGTTACGAAGGAGGGGACACTGAAGCTTTCTTT.

In its sample, this clone was seen once. The chain couples TRBV10-1 to TRBJ1-1; D gene ambiguous. The germline V and J ends were trimmed by 5 bases and 11 bases, with 15 bases remaining between them. Germline V gene sequence: CDR1 WNHNN, CDR2 SYGVQD (reference sequence). The CDR3 is 12 residues long. The CDR3 DNA follows: TGCGCCAGCAGTCCGGGAGGGAGCTACGCTTTCTTT. Protein product: CASSPGGSYAFF.

The genes are TRBV5-6 and TRBJ2-3; D is undetermined. Germline V gene lookup returns CDR1 SGHDT and CDR2 YYEEEE. This CDR3 region has 15 residues. V lost 3 bases and J 3 bases, leaving 14 bases between the germline ends. In nucleotides, the CDR3 is TGTGCCAGCAGCTCAACCATGGCAGTTACAGATACGCAGTATTTT. Amino acid sequence: CASSSTMAVTDTQYF.

V usage is TRBV28 and J usage is TRBJ2-5; TRBD2 matches 8 bases. The CDR3 spans 14 residues. Germline CDR1 MDHEN, CDR2 SYDVKM. Losses at the gene ends were 6 bases for V and 7 bases for J; bases not matched to a gene: 10. CDR3 protein: CASRAGLVVPTQYF. The DNA for the CDR3 is TGTGCCAGCAGGGCGGGACTAGTTGTGCCGACCCAGTACTTC.

Of note for this clone: The same CDR3 arises from other DNA sequences in this sample as well. The chain carries TRBV19 and TRBJ1-1; 10 nucleotides agree with TRBD1. The CDR3 runs 19 residues. Germline assignment: CDR1 LNHDA and CDR2 SQIVND (reference sequence). V shed 3 bases and J 1 base; nucleotides not matched to a gene: 14. The CDR3 region has the DNA TGTGCCAGTAGTATGACCCCCTCGACAGGGGGCCGGGGGAACACTGAAGCTTTCTTT. This translates into CASSMTPSTGGRGNTEAFF.

The chain links TRBV11-3 to TRBJ2-7; 10 positions agree with TRBD1. Germline assignment: CDR1 SGHNT and CDR2 YENEEA. CDR3 length: 16 amino acids. With 0 bases clipped from V and 5 bases from J, the junction kept 7 bases outside the gene matches. This CDR3 reads CASSLDYGTGEDEQYF. The CDR3 DNA is TGTGCCAGCAGCTTAGATTACGGGACAGGGGAGGACGAGCAGTACTTC.

There are a few counts of this clone. The chain recombines TRBV5-1 with TRBJ1-2; 8 bases map to TRBD1. The J segment lost 4 bases and the V segment lost 4 bases, leaving 15 bases of the junction unmatched. Germline V gene lookup returns CDR1 SGHRS and CDR2 YFSETQ. This CDR3 is built from 17 residues. In DNA, the CDR3 is TGCGCCAGCAGCCCCCCCGGACAGGGCATCCTTCTCTATGGCTACACCTTC. This codes for CASSPPGQGILLYGYTF. The variable domain in full, with the rest retrieved from reference TRBV5-1 and TRBJ1-2, is KAGVTQTPRYLIKTRGQQVTLSCSPISGHRSVSWYQQTPGQGLQFLFEYFSETQRNKGNFPGRFSGRQFSNSRSEMNVSTLELGDSALYLCASSPPGQGILLYGYTFGSGTRLTVV.

The chain carries TRBV6-5 and TRBJ2-3; 10 nucleotides match TRBD2. Per germline, CDR1 MNHEY and CDR2 SVGAGI. The J segment lost 5 bases and the V segment lost 7 bases, leaving 9 bases of the junction unmatched. This CDR3 is built from 15 residues. In DNA, the CDR3 is TGTGCCAGCATCAATAGCGGGGGGACCGGAGATACGCAGTATTTT. It yields the protein CASINSGGTGDTQYF.

Details on this clone: Other DNA variants within this sample encode the same CDR3. The rearrangement uses TRBV28 and TRBJ1-2, with 8 bases aligning to TRBD1. The CDR3 consists of 13 residues. V lost 2 bases and J lost 5; bases outside the gene matches: 1. From germline, CDR1 is MDHEN and CDR2 SYDVKM. The CDR3 reads CASSLGQGYGYTF. DNA of the CDR3: TGTGCCAGCAGTTTAGGACAGGGATATGGCTACACCTTC.

The chain is built from TRBV19 and TRBJ1-5; no clear D gene. This CDR3 comprises 15 residues. CDR1 is LNHDA, CDR2 SQIVND, per germline (reference sequence). The V end lost 3 bases, the J end lost 0 bases, and 9 bases lay between the germline ends. The CDR3 bases are TGTGCCAGTAGTATCGCGGGCTATAGCAATCAGCCCCAGCATTTT. Amino acids: CASSIAGYSNQPQHF.

The J gene is TRBJ2-1, the V gene TRBV2, with 8 bases identical to TRBD1. This CDR3 has 15 amino acids. The ends lost 6 bases at V and 4 bases at J; junction bases unmatched: 8. Per germline, CDR1 SNHLY and CDR2 FYNNEI. The CDR3 DNA follows: TGTGCCAGCAGGGAGGGGCAGGGGGCGTACAATGAGCAGTTCTTC. It translates to CASREGQGAYNEQFF.

A remark on this clone: One end of the junction varies from germline; a read error may be responsible. The J gene is TRBJ2-5, the V gene TRBV7-7; a weak D match, TRBD2 (6 bases). The CDR3 is made up of 15 amino acids. Germline lookup yields CDR1 SSHAT and CDR2 FNYEAQ (reference sequence). The CDR3 sequence: CASSVLGLSRETQYF. CDR3 DNA: TGTGCTAGCAGCGTCCTGGGACTTAGTAGGGAGACCCAGTACTTC.

The genes are TRBV5-1 and TRBJ2-1; TRBD2 might be the D (5 bases). Germline V gives CDR1 SGHRS, CDR2 YFSETQ. Trimming left V 1 base short and J 6 bases short, with 14 bases between. The CDR3 is 15 amino acids. The CDR3 protein is CASSLSRGSSNEQFF. The CDR3 DNA is TGCGCCAGCAGCTTGTCCCGAGGGTCGTCCAATGAGCAGTTCTTC.

The chain has TRBV11-3 and TRBJ2-4, with D maybe TRBD2 (5 bases). The CDR3 length is 17 residues. V dropped 0 bases and J dropped 0 bases, with 12 bases sitting between them. Germline V lookup: CDR1 SGHNT, CDR2 YENEEA. The CDR3: CASSLELPGGAKNIQYF. For the CDR3, the DNA is TGTGCCAGCAGCTTAGAACTCCCAGGAGGAGCCAAAAACATTCAGTACTTC.

This clone was seen only once. V usage is TRBV9 and J usage is TRBJ1-2, with D perhaps matching TRBD1 (5 bases). The germline V gene encodes CDR1 SGDLS and CDR2 YYNGEE. V lost 3 bases to trimming and J lost 4 bases, with 10 bases between them. CDR3 length: 13 residues. CDR3 residues: CASSAPDIYGYTF. The CDR3 nucleotides are TGTGCCAGCAGCGCCCCGGACATCTATGGCTACACCTTC.